Below, 28 T cell receptor beta chains from the same sample are listed, as sequenced in a study of tumor-infiltrating lymphocytes in primary liver carcinoma. A primer in the constant region served to generate TCR beta cDNA from 500 ng of total RNA. Modified slightly, ARM-PCR produced TCR beta libraries over three nested multiplex PCR rounds. Rounds one and two of PCR, each of roughly 11 cycles, were primed with TRBV1-TRBV30 forward primers and a C-beta reverse primer. TCRdb recomputed calls from the multiplex PCR reads with MiXCR, one row per CDR3 protein. The sample lists 250,000 to 400,000 distinct CDR3 sequences, 65% occurring once. It was unsorted whole blood that yielded blood RNA, and germline DNA was also extracted. Sequencing used peripheral blood. All receptors come from a middle-aged man with primary liver carcinoma and hepatitis B virus infection.

On this clonotype itself: The junction departs from germline at one end; a sequencing error may be responsible. CDR3 nucleotides: TGCGCCACCAGTGAAACAACAGGACGGAGGGAAGAGACCCAGTACTTC. It codes for CATSETTGRREETQYF. V is TRBV6-1 and J is TRBJ2-5; D is perhaps TRBD2 (6 bases). Germline V CDR1 and CDR2: MNHNS, SASEGT. The CDR3 is 16 residues long.

A word on this clonotype: One junction end disagrees with the germline gene, perhaps due to a read error. The V call is TRBV6-1, the J call TRBJ2-7; 9 bases line up with TRBD1. The length of the CDR3 is 15 residues. Germline CDR1 MNHNS, CDR2 SASEGT. Here the CDR3 DNA reads TGTGGCAGCGGCCCAACGGGACAGGGCGCCTACGAGCAGTACTTC. Residues: CGSGPTGQGAYEQYF.

This clonotype was counted a single time. The germline gene is not matched at one end of the junction; a read error may be the cause. The V and J genes are TRBV12-3 or TRBV12-4 and TRBJ2-7, with unresolved D. The length of the CDR3 is 13 residues. The CDR3 loop reads CASSLGFSHEQCF. Here the CDR3 DNA reads TGTGCCAGCAGTCTAGGATTCTCCCATGAGCAGTGCTTC.

As concerns this clonotype: Sequence at one end of the junction differs from germline and may be a read error. The chain combines TRBV11-1 with TRBJ2-1; the match to TRBD2 covers 8 bases. Germline V CDR1 and CDR2: SGHAT, FQDESV (reference sequence). This CDR3 has 17 amino acids. CDR3 DNA: TGTGCCAGCAGCCATCGAACTAGCGGATTATCCTACAATGTGCAGCTCTTC. Protein: CASSHRTSGLSYNVQLF.

There are many counts of this clonotype. The rearrangement uses TRBV29-1 and TRBJ2-1, with D maybe TRBD2 (6 bases). CDR1 and CDR2 from the germline V gene are SQVTM and ANQGSEA. Trimming shortened V by 3 bases and J by 7 bases, and 13 bases separated the two germline ends. This CDR3 has 13 amino acids. CDR3 sequence (DNA): TGCAGCGTTGAGGGGTGGGCGGGGAATGAGCAGTTCTTC. Its translation is CSVEGWAGNEQFF.

The rearrangement uses TRBV28 and TRBJ1-1; possible D gene TRBD1, 5 bases. The V gene's germline CDR1 is MDHEN and CDR2 SYDVKM. V lost 6 bases, J lost 1 base, and 12 bases lay in between. This CDR3 contains 14 residues. The DNA of the CDR3 is TGTGCCAGCAGAGGGGTGGGGAGGAACACTGAAGCTTTCTTT. Amino acids: CASRGVGRNTEAFF.

Comments on this clonotype: A much larger clone lies a single base off, so this may be a read error. The CDR3 region has the DNA TGTGCCATCAGCGATAGATCTCAGGGAGGAGCAGATACGCAGTATTTT. Translating gives CAISDRSQGGADTQYF. This rearrangement joins TRBV10-3 to TRBJ2-3, with D perhaps TRBD2 (6 bases). The CDR3 is 16 residues long. Germline V CDR1 and CDR2: ENHRY, SYGVKD. The germline V and J ends were trimmed by 6 bases and 4 bases, with 20 bases remaining between them.

The chain has TRBV28 and TRBJ2-1; 10 bases fit TRBD2. This CDR3 is built from 16 residues. V lost 7 bases and J lost 5; bases outside the gene matches: 11. Germline V gives CDR1 MDHEN, CDR2 SYDVKM. Here the CDR3 reads CASNKSQGLANNEQFF. CDR3 nucleotides: TGTGCCAGCAACAAGTCCCAGGGACTAGCGAACAATGAGCAGTTCTTC.

A remark on this clonotype: Being one base from a much bigger clone, this may be a read error. The V gene is TRBV12-3 or TRBV12-4, the J gene TRBJ2-7; 13 positions match TRBD2. This CDR3 is built from 16 residues. The V and J ends lost 6 bases and 7 bases, in that order; junction bases with no gene match: 12. In nucleotides, the CDR3 is TGTGCCAGCAGCTCCCTCGGACTAGCGGGAGACGTAGAGCAGTACTTC. It specifies CASSSLGLAGDVEQYF.

Comments on this clonotype: It is likely a read error, because the conserved phenylalanine at the end of the CDR3 is missing. The limits of the CDR3 on the DNA are not certain, so only TCRdb's listed CDR3 is given. This chain joins TRBV12-3 or TRBV12-4 and TRBJ2-2. A total of 13 residues make up the CDR3, ends included. The CDR3 here is CASSPSGTGEPFL.

Concerning this clonotype itself: A read error may explain this, as a much larger clone is one base away. The rearrangement uses TRBV6-6 and TRBJ2-5; no clear D gene. Germline V CDR1 and CDR2: MNHNY, SVGAGI (reference sequence). The CDR3 totals 14 residues. Between the trimmed V and J ends, which lost 5 bases and 8 bases, there was a span of 18 bases. CDR3 region: CASSNDGVLDTQYF. CDR3 nucleotides: TGTGCCAGCAGTAACGATGGGGTGTTGGATACCCAGTACTTC.

On this clonotype itself: This may arise from a read error, as a much more abundant clone is one base away. The V gene is TRBV6-5, the J gene TRBJ2-1; D is possibly TRBD1 or TRBD2 (5 bases each). CDR1 and CDR2 (germline): MNHEY, SVGAGI. Trimming shortened V by 6 bases and J by 8 bases, and 17 bases separated the two germline ends. The CDR3 is 14 residues long. The CDR3, as DNA: TGTGCCAGCAGAGGGACCTCGAGCGGCGATGAGCAGTTCTTC. It codes for CASRGTSSGDEQFF.

This clonotype was seen ten or more times. The chain joins TRBV6-2 or TRBV6-3 to TRBJ2-7, with 9 bases identical to TRBD2. The V and J ends lost 6 bases and 4 bases, in that order; junction bases with no gene match: 10. The CDR3 has 15 amino acids. Germline CDR1 is MNHEY and CDR2 is SVGEGT. CDR3 residues: CASSTPTSGGYEQYF. CDR3 sequence (DNA): TGTGCCAGCAGCACTCCGACTAGCGGAGGGTACGAGCAGTACTTC.

This clonotype came up many times. The chain is built from TRBV29-1 and TRBJ2-7; tentatively, D is TRBD2 (6 bases). V dropped 6 bases and J dropped 6 bases, with 21 bases sitting between them. The length of the CDR3 is 14 residues. Germline V gene lookup returns CDR1 SQVTM and CDR2 ANQGSEA. The chain's CDR3 is CSVVTPGVVGEQYF. The CDR3 bases are TGCAGCGTAGTAACCCCGGGAGTGGTTGGCGAGCAGTACTTC.

Concerning this clonotype: This could be a read error, since a much larger clone is one nucleotide away. The chain carries TRBV6-1 and TRBJ2-5; D not certain. CDR1 is MNHNS and CDR2 is SASEGT in the germline V gene. The CDR3 is 15 residues long. V was trimmed by 1 base and J by 2 bases, leaving 11 bases between them. CDR3 coding DNA: TGTGCCAGCAGTGAAGGGGTATCCACACAAGAGACCCAGTACTTC. It is translated as CASSEGVSTQETQYF.

In its sample, this clonotype was seen once. Compared with germline, one end of the junction differs, possibly owing to a read error. The chain employs TRBV14 and TRBJ1-2; D not certain. The length of the CDR3 is 14 residues. Per the germline V gene, CDR1 is SGHDN and CDR2 is FVKESK. The CDR3 spells CASGQGLAPYGYTF. The CDR3 DNA reads as TGTGCCAGCGGCCAAGGACTCGCCCCGTATGGCTACACCTTC. Full variable domain (remainder filled in from reference TRBV14 and TRBJ1-2): EAGVTQFPSHSVIEKGQTVTLRCDPISGHDNLYWYRRVMGKEIKFLLHFVKESKQDESGMPNNRFLAERTGGTYSTLKVQPAELEDSGVYFCASGQGLAPYGYTFGSGTRLTVV.

A word on this clonotype: An end of the junction does not agree with germline; a read error may underlie this. The chain combines TRBV29-1 with TRBJ2-1; the D is unclear. The CDR3 loop spans 14 amino acids. Looked up from germline, CDR1 is SQVTM and CDR2 is ANQGSEA. The CDR3 region has the DNA TGCAGCATTGCCCTCGGTGAAACCTACGATGAGCAGTTCTTC. Residues: CSIALGETYDEQFF.

In regard to this clonotype: It may be a read error: a sequence one base away is much more abundant. The chain uses TRBV12-3 or TRBV12-4 and TRBJ2-3; D possibly corresponds to TRBD1 (5 bases). V dropped 4 bases and J dropped 6 bases, with 14 bases sitting between them. The CDR3 consists of 14 residues. The CDR3, as DNA: TGTGCCAGCAGTTGGGGCGCGTCTGGGGATACGCAGTATTTT. Amino acids: CASSWGASGDTQYF.

Remarks on this clonotype: Since a much larger clone is just one base distant, this may be a read error. The chain recombines TRBV12-3 or TRBV12-4 with TRBJ2-7; tentative D call: TRBD2 (5 bases). The germline V and J ends were trimmed by 3 bases and 4 bases, with 10 bases remaining between them. The length of the CDR3 is 13 residues. CDR3 residues: CASSLEEWYEQYF. CDR3 nucleotide sequence: TGTGCCAGCAGTTTGGAGGAGTGGTACGAGCAGTACTTC.

A word on this clonotype: With a much larger clone just one base away, this may be a read error. The chain is built from TRBV4-1 and TRBJ2-5, with 11 bases fitting TRBD2. V shed 7 bases and J 2 bases; nucleotides not matched to a gene: 9. CDR3 length equals 16 residues. Germline CDR1 MGHRA, CDR2 YSYEKL. CDR3 region: CASIPIAGGPQETQYF. In DNA, the CDR3 is TGCGCCAGCATCCCTATAGCGGGAGGGCCGCAAGAGACCCAGTACTTC.

This clonotype was observed a handful of times. CDR3 loop: CASSLIPGRNEQFF. In nucleotides, the CDR3 is TGTGCCAGCAGTTTAATTCCAGGCCGCAATGAGCAGTTCTTC. The V gene is TRBV28, the J gene TRBJ2-1; D is ambiguous. V gave up 2 bases and J gave up 6 bases, with 11 bases separating them. CDR3 size: 14 residues. The germline gives CDR1 MDHEN, CDR2 SYDVKM.

This clonotype was seen only once. CDR3 loop: CASSQSRIGAGYTF. The CDR3 DNA follows: TGTGCCAGCAGCCAGTCACGGATAGGGGCTGGCTACACCTTC. The V gene is TRBV4-2, the J gene TRBJ1-2; D might be TRBD1 (5 bases). The CDR3 is 14 amino acids. The germline V gene has CDR1 LGHNA and CDR2 YNFKEQ. The V end lost 3 bases, the J end lost 7 bases, and 15 bases lay between the germline ends.

This rearrangement joins TRBV28 to TRBJ2-7; tentatively, D is TRBD2 (6 bases). There are 16 residues in the CDR3. The V end lost 7 bases, the J end lost 1 base, and 20 bases lay between the germline ends. Germline CDR1 reads MDHEN; CDR2 reads SYDVKM. The CDR3 DNA is TGTGCCAGCACCCCCGGCGGGGCCGTTCTTTCCTACGAGCAGTACTTC. Protein sequence: CASTPGGAVLSYEQYF.

At least ten counts were recorded for this clonotype. The gene calls are TRBV5-4 and TRBJ1-2, with TRBD1 matching over 8 bases. J lost 2 bases, V lost 0 bases, and 6 bases had no gene match. The CDR3 is made up of 16 amino acids. Germline CDR1 SGHNT, CDR2 YYREEE (reference sequence). The CDR3 coding sequence is TGTGCCAGCAGCTTGGCGTTGGCAGGGGGCAACTATGGCTACACCTTC. This encodes CASSLALAGGNYGYTF.

This clonotype was seen at least ten times. The CDR3 loop reads CASSERASLIAKNIQYF. CDR3 sequence (DNA): TGTGCCAGCAGTGAACGGGCGAGTTTGATAGCCAAAAACATTCAGTACTTC. The rearrangement links TRBV6-1 to TRBJ2-4; D unclear. Trimming removed 2 bases at V and 0 bases at J, with 14 bases between. This CDR3 is built from 17 residues. Germline V gives CDR1 MNHNS, CDR2 SASEGT.

This clonotype was observed many times. At one boundary the junction diverges from the germline segment, which might be a read error. The rearrangement uses TRBV11-1 and TRBJ2-7, with 13 bases that match TRBD2. Germline V gene data show CDR1 as SGHAT and CDR2 as FQDESV (reference sequence). This CDR3 has 14 amino acids. The CDR3 DNA is TGTGCCAGCAGCTTGGAAGGACTAGCGGGGGCCCACAGCTTC. This sequence encodes CASSLEGLAGAHSF.

J is TRBJ2-7 and V is TRBV6-6; possibly TRBD1 or TRBD2 for D (6 bases each). CDR3 length: 12 residues. Germline V gene lookup returns CDR1 MNHNY and CDR2 SVGAGI (reference sequence). Trimming pared 6 bases from V and 5 bases from J, leaving 11 bases between. DNA for the CDR3: TGTGCCAGCAGCCCCGGGGGCCACGAGCAGTACTTC. Encoded protein: CASSPGGHEQYF.

As to this clonotype: Mismatch with germline at one junction end may stem from a read error. The chain uses TRBV5-5 and TRBJ1-1; D is uncertain. CDR1 SGHKS and CDR2 YYEKEE come from the germline V gene (reference sequence). This CDR3 region has 15 residues. The CDR3: CARSLLSLPGTEAFF. The DNA for the CDR3 is TGTGCCAGGAGCTTGCTGTCACTGCCGGGCACTGAAGCTTTCTTC. The full variable domain, completed using reference TRBV5-5 and TRBJ1-1, is DAGVTQSPTHLIKTRGQQVTLRCSPISGHKSVSWYQQVLGQGPQFIFQYYEKEERGRGNFPDRFSARQFPNYSSELNVNALLLGDSALYLCARSLLSLPGTEAFFGQGTRLTVV.